These T cell receptor beta chains were read from a single sample in a study of blood T cells in healthy people across ages. TCRdb reprocessed the 5' RACE reads via MiXCR and lists one record per CDR3 protein. The sample holds more than 1,400,000 distinct CDR3 sequences, around 42% seen once. Sequencing was performed on blood. The receptors shown here come from a woman between 18 and 29 years old in good health. Both conserved end residues are part of each CDR3. The order of the fields is CDR3 length, D gene, clone size, J gene, V gene, CDR3 DNA, CDR3 protein. D genes are given only for firm matches. Size tells how often a clone was seen (once, few, many) or the class of an expanded clone, and some rows leave it out.

18,NA,NA,TRBJ2-3,TRBV7-2,TGTGCCAGCAGCCTAAGGCGAAAAATTGGAGGGCCAGGGAATACGCAGTATTTT,CASSLRRKIGGPGNTQYF
16,NA,NA,TRBJ2-1,TRBV10-1,TGCGCCAGCAGCCGGGCAGATAGGGGGTCCTACAATGAGCAGTTCTTC,CASSRADRGSYNEQFF
14,NA,NA,TRBJ2-7,TRBV3-1,TGTGCCAGCAGCCTAAGTCGGGGAATCAATGAGCAGTACTTC,CASSLSRGINEQYF
19,TRBD2,few,TRBJ2-4,TRBV6-1,TGTGCCAGCAGCGAGGCCGGGACTAGCGGGGCTCTAGCCAAAAACATTCAGTACTTC,CASSEAGTSGALAKNIQYF
15,TRBD2,many,TRBJ2-1,TRBV6-2/TRBV6-3,TGTGCCAGCAGTTATGCGGGGGGGGCCTACAATGAGCAGTTCTTC,CASSYAGGAYNEQFF
16,NA,NA,TRBJ2-1,TRBV7-9,TGTGCCAGCAGCTTAGGTTTGAAGGGTGGTCACAATGAGCAGTTCTTC,CASSLGLKGGHNEQFF
13,TRBD1,once,TRBJ1-1,TRBV25-1,TGTGCCAGCGGAGGACAGGACAACACTGAAGCTTTCTTT,CASGGQDNTEAFF
14,NA,NA,TRBJ1-2,TRBV6-5,TGTGCCAGCAGTCTATTGGGGGGCGCGTATGGCTACACCTTC,CASSLLGGAYGYTF
13,NA,few,TRBJ1-1,TRBV5-5,TGTGCCACCTCGACCCTGATGAACACTGAAGCTTTCTTT,CATSTLMNTEAFF
15,TRBD1,few,TRBJ1-2,TRBV5-1,TGCGCCAGCAGCTTGGGGGACAGTGCTAACTATGGCTACACCTTC,CASSLGDSANYGYTF
15,TRBD2,NA,TRBJ2-5,TRBV11-2,TGTGCCAGCAGCGACCCCGGGACTAGATTTTTCCAGCAGTACTTC,CASSDPGTRFFQQYF
15,NA,NA,TRBJ1-6,TRBV6-2/TRBV6-3,TGTGCCAGCAGTTACAGCGGGGGTGGAGGTTCACCCCTCCACTTT,CASSYSGGGGSPLHF
12,NA,NA,TRBJ1-2,TRBV7-2,TGTGCCAGCAGCTTATTAGGGCTCGGCTACACCTTC,CASSLLGLGYTF
14,NA,NA,TRBJ1-1,TRBV12-3/TRBV12-4,TGTGCCAGCAGTTTTAATGGGGGGCGCGAAGAAGCTTTCTTT,CASSFNGGREEAFF
19,TRBD2,NA,TRBJ2-3,TRBV20-1,TGCAGTGCTAGATATACCGGGACTAGCGGGGGGAAACGCACAGATACGCAGTATTTT,CSARYTGTSGGKRTDTQYF
15,TRBD1,many,TRBJ2-4,TRBV12-3/TRBV12-4,TGTGCCAGCACCTATACGGCAGGGGGCAAAAACATTCAGTACTTC,CASTYTAGGKNIQYF
13,TRBD1,NA,TRBJ1-2,TRBV20-1,TGCAGTGCTAGAGACGAGACAGGGGGTGGCTACACCTTC,CSARDETGGGYTF
14,TRBD1,few,TRBJ2-7,TRBV5-1,TGCGCCAGCAGCATTAGACAGGGGGCTTACGAGCAGTACTTC,CASSIRQGAYEQYF
14,NA,NA,TRBJ1-2,TRBV20-1,TGCAGTGCTAGAGTAGGAGACAGGCCCGATGGCTACACCTTC,CSARVGDRPDGYTF